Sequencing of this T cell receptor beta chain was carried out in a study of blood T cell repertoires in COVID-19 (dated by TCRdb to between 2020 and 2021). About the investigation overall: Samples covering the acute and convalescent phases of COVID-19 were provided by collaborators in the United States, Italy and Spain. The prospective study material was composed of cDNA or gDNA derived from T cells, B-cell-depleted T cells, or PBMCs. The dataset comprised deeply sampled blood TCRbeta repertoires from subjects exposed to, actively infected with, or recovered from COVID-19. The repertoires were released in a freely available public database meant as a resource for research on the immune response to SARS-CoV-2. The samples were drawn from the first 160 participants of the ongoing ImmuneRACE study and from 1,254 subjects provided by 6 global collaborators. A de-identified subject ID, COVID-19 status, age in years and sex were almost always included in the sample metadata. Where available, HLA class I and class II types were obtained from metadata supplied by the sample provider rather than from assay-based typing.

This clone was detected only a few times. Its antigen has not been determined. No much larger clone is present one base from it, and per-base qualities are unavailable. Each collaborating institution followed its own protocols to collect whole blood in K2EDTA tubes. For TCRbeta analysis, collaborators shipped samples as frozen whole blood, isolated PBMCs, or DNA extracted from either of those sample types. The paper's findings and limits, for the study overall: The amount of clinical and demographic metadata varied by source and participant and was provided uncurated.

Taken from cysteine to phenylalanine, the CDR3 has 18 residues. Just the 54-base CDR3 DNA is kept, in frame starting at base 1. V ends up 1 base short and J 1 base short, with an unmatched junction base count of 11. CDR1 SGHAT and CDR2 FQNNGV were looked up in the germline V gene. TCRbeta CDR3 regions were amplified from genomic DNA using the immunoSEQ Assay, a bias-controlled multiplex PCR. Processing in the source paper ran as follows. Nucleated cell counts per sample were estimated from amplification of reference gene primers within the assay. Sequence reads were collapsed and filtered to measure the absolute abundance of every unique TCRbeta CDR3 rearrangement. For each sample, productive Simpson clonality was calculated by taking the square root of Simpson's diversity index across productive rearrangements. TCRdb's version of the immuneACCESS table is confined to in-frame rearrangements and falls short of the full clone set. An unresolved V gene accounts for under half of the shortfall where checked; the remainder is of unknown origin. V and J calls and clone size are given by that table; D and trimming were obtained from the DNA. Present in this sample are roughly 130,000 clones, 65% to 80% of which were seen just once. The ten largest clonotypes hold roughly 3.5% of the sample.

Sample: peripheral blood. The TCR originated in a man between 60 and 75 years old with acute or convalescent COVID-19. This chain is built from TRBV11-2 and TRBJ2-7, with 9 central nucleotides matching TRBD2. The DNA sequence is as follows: TGTGCCAGCAGCTTAGTTGGTAGCGGGAGTACCTATTCCTACGAGCAGTACTTC. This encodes CASSLVGSGSTYSYEQYF.